The 10 T cell receptor beta chains below all came from one sample that was sequenced in a study of a mutant IDH1 vaccine in newly diagnosed glioma. Time point defined: week 5, during vaccination. Vaccination used 300 ug of mutant IDH1 20-mer peptide per dose, with topical imiquimod. No antigens are known for them. The data were produced by immunoSEQ multiplex PCR, yet TCRdb's version contains in-frame clones alone and is incomplete. This sample has under 95,000 clones, with 75% to 95% found just once. This material consisted of PBMCs, taken from a glioma patient whose treatment included an IDH1 peptide vaccine. The receptors shown here come from a woman aged 45 to 65 with glioma.

The chain couples TRBV7-6 to TRBJ1-1, with 10 bases aligning to TRBD1. The CDR3 consists of 14 residues. Per the germline V gene, CDR1 is SGHVS and CDR2 is FNYEAQ. The J segment lost 4 bases and the V segment lost 4 bases, leaving 3 bases of the junction unmatched. CDR3: CASSSDRGPTEAFF. In DNA, the CDR3 is TGTGCCAGCAGCTCAGACAGGGGGCCCACTGAAGCTTTCTTT.

This clone is a singleton in its sample. This chain joins TRBV7-9 and TRBJ2-5; 8 bases agree with TRBD1. In germline, CDR1 is SEHNR, CDR2 FQNEAQ (reference sequence). CDR3 length: 14 amino acids. J was trimmed by 1 base and V by 5 bases; bases with no gene match: 3. The CDR3 is CASSLQGAQETQYF. CDR3 nucleotides: TGTGCCAGCAGCCTTCAGGGGGCCCAAGAGACCCAGTACTTC.

V usage is TRBV19 and J usage is TRBJ2-2; 14 bases agree with TRBD2. Losses at the gene ends were 6 bases for V and 12 bases for J; bases not matched to a gene: 6. The CDR3 sequence is 14 residues long. In germline, CDR1 is LNHDA, CDR2 SQIVND (reference sequence). The CDR3 is CASRGLAGDRKLFF. The CDR3 DNA reads TGTGCCAGTAGGGGACTAGCGGGAGATCGGAAGCTGTTTTTT.

The gene calls are TRBV28 and TRBJ1-4, with 8 bases that match TRBD1. This CDR3 is 15 amino acids long. Per the germline V gene, CDR1 is MDHEN and CDR2 is SYDVKM. The V segment lost 4 bases and the J segment 6 bases; nucleotides outside the gene matches: 7. CDR3 nucleotide sequence: TGTGCCAGCAGTTCAACCGGACAGGGTTATGAAAAACTGTTTTTT. Translating it yields CASSSTGQGYEKLFF.

This CDR3 reads CASSLDSEQFF. The CDR3 DNA follows: TGCGCCAGCAGCTTGGATAGTGAGCAGTTCTTC. The J gene is TRBJ2-1, the V gene TRBV5-1; D is unclear. V lost 0 bases and J lost 9, with 4 bases in between. This CDR3 is 11 amino acids long. CDR1 is SGHRS, CDR2 YFSETQ, per germline.

V gene TRBV4-1 combines with J gene TRBJ2-7; D tentatively fits TRBD1 or TRBD2 (5 bases each). Trimming took off 3 bases at V and 0 bases at J, with 12 bases between the two ends. In germline, CDR1 is MGHRA, CDR2 YSYEKL. The CDR3 length is 15 residues. The chain's CDR3 is CASSQGDGYSYEQYF. Written as DNA, the CDR3 is TGCGCCAGCAGCCAGGGGGACGGATACTCCTACGAGCAGTACTTC.

V usage is TRBV5-1 and J usage is TRBJ2-1, with 11 bases that match TRBD2. This CDR3 has 15 amino acids. Looked up from germline, CDR1 is SGHRS and CDR2 is YFSETQ. V was clipped by 9 bases and J by 3 bases; unmatched bases: 8. CDR3 sequence: CATNSGTSGYNEQFF. As DNA, the CDR3 is TGCGCCACCAACTCCGGGACTAGCGGCTACAATGAGCAGTTCTTC.

This clone was detected only once. The V call is TRBV27, the J call TRBJ2-2, with D perhaps TRBD1 (5 bases). Per germline, CDR1 MNHEY and CDR2 SMNVEV (reference sequence). The V gene lost 3 bases and the J gene lost 2 bases, with 7 bases spanning the gap. The CDR3 loop spans 14 amino acids. The CDR3 DNA reads as TGTGCCAGCAGTTTTGGGGCCAACACCGGGGAGCTGTTTTTT. Translated: CASSFGANTGELFF.

This chain joins TRBV28 and TRBJ1-5, with a tentative D call TRBD1 (5 bases). V dropped 5 bases and J dropped 4 bases, with 15 bases sitting between them. Looked up from germline, CDR1 is MDHEN and CDR2 is SYDVKM. CDR3 length: 15 residues. Here the CDR3 DNA reads TGTGCCAGCAGTCCCGGGACTCGAGGGAATCAGCCCCAGCATTTT. This gives the protein CASSPGTRGNQPQHF.

This sequence joins TRBV5-6 and TRBJ2-2, with 10 nucleotides matching TRBD1. With V trimmed by 4 bases and J by 4 bases, 10 bases remained unmatched. Germline CDR1 SGHDT, CDR2 YYEEEE. This CDR3 spans 17 amino acids. CDR3 sequence: CASSHGRQGARTGELFF. The CDR3 coding sequence is TGTGCCAGCAGCCACGGGAGACAGGGGGCGCGCACCGGGGAGCTGTTTTTT.